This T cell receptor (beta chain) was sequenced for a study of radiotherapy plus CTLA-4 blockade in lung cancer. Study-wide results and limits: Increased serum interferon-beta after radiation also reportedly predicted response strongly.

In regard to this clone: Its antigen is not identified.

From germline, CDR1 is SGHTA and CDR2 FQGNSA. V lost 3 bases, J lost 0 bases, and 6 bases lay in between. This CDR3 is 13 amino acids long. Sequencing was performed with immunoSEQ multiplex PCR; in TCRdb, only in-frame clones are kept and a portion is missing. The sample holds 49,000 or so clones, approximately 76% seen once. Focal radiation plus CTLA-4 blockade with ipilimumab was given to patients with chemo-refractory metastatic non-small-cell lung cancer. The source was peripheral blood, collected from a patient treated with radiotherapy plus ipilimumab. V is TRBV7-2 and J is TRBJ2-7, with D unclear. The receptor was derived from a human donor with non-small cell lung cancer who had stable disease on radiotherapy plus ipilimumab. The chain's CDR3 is CASSFLGSYEQYF. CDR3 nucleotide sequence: TGTGCCAGCAGCTTTTTGGGCTCCTACGAGCAGTACTTC. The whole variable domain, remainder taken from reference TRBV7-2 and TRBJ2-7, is GAGVSQSPSNKVTEKGKDVELRCDPISGHTALYWYRQSLGQGLEFLIYFQGNSAPDKSGLPSDRFSAERTGGSVSTLTIQRTQQEDSAVYLCASSFLGSYEQYFGPGTRLTVT.